This is a list of T cell receptor beta chains from one sample in a study of T-cell reconstitution after alpha-beta-depleted transplantation in children. TCRdb used MiXCR to reprocess the PCR reads, holding one entry per CDR3 protein. The sample includes 300,000 or so distinct CDR3 sequences, approximately 9.6% of them seen just once. Sequenced here: PBMCs from the stem cell graft donor, sampled from the stem cell graft. Receptor source: a human donor who donated a stem cell graft to a child with SCID. The CDR3 runs from the conserved cysteine through the conserved F or W. D genes are given only for firm matches. A row's size may be missing; if present it is once, few, many or a size class.

clone_size: many; d_call: .; j_call: TRBJ2-7; v_call: TRBV27; cdr3_aa: CASSLLADRTYEQYF; cdr3_nt: TGTGCCAGCAGTTTACTAGCGGACAGAACCTACGAGCAGTACTTC
clone_size: .; d_call: TRBD2; j_call: TRBJ2-1; v_call: TRBV6-4; cdr3_aa: CASSDSRTSGGNEQFF; cdr3_nt: TGTGCCAGCAGTGACTCGAGGACTAGCGGGGGTAATGAGCAGTTCTTC
clone_size: few; d_call: .; j_call: TRBJ1-5; v_call: TRBV25-1; cdr3_aa: CASSGGPYSNQPQHF; cdr3_nt: TGTGCCAGCAGTGGAGGACCTTATAGCAATCAGCCCCAGCATTTT
clone_size: few; d_call: TRBD2; j_call: TRBJ2-3; v_call: TRBV12-3/TRBV12-4; cdr3_aa: CASSAGASGRGTDTQYF; cdr3_nt: TGTGCCAGCAGTGCCGGGGCTAGCGGGAGAGGCACAGATACGCAGTATTTT
clone_size: many; d_call: .; j_call: TRBJ1-2; v_call: TRBV12-3/TRBV12-4; cdr3_aa: CASSLVARGTGYTF; cdr3_nt: TGTGCCAGCAGTTTAGTCGCCAGGGGCACGGGCTACACCTTC
clone_size: .; d_call: TRBD2; j_call: TRBJ2-1; v_call: TRBV10-1; cdr3_aa: CASSVQLGGGSSYNEQFF; cdr3_nt: TGCGCCAGCAGTGTTCAGCTCGGGGGGGGTTCCTCCTACAATGAGCAGTTCTTC
clone_size: few; d_call: TRBD1; j_call: TRBJ2-5; v_call: TRBV5-5; cdr3_aa: CASSRQPGQGSWETQYF; cdr3_nt: TGTGCCAGCAGCCGACAGCCGGGACAGGGTTCGTGGGAGACCCAGTACTTC
clone_size: few; d_call: .; j_call: TRBJ2-1; v_call: TRBV5-1; cdr3_aa: CASSIWDGSDEQFF; cdr3_nt: TGCGCCAGCAGCATATGGGACGGGAGCGATGAGCAGTTCTTC
clone_size: few; d_call: .; j_call: TRBJ1-2; v_call: TRBV19; cdr3_aa: CASSIFGGSAYGYTF; cdr3_nt: TGTGCCAGTAGTATTTTCGGGGGGAGCGCCTATGGCTACACCTTC
clone_size: few; d_call: .; j_call: TRBJ2-1; v_call: TRBV19; cdr3_aa: CASSIVGTTRYNEQFF; cdr3_nt: TGTGCCAGTAGTATAGTAGGGACAACCCGCTACAATGAGCAGTTCTTC
clone_size: many; d_call: .; j_call: TRBJ2-7; v_call: TRBV2; cdr3_aa: CASRGFTWQPIEQYF; cdr3_nt: TGTGCCAGCAGGGGTTTTACATGGCAGCCAATCGAGCAGTACTTC
clone_size: .; d_call: TRBD1; j_call: TRBJ1-1; v_call: TRBV6-1; cdr3_aa: CASQGQGLTEAFF; cdr3_nt: TGTGCCAGTCAAGGACAGGGGCTAACTGAAGCTTTCTTT
clone_size: .; d_call: .; j_call: TRBJ1-4; v_call: TRBV4-3; cdr3_aa: CASSPGPRAEEKLFF; cdr3_nt: TGCGCCAGCAGCCCGGGACCGAGGGCCGAGGAAAAACTGTTTTTT
clone_size: many; d_call: .; j_call: TRBJ2-3; v_call: TRBV6-4; cdr3_aa: CASSDSPEMTQYF; cdr3_nt: TGTGCCAGCAGTGACTCCCCGGAGATGACGCAGTATTTT
clone_size: .; d_call: .; j_call: TRBJ2-6; v_call: TRBV5-1; cdr3_aa: CASSWTGLQQSSGANVLTF; cdr3_nt: TGCGCCAGCAGCTGGACGGGACTCCAACAAAGCTCTGGGGCCAACGTCCTGACTTTC
clone_size: .; d_call: .; j_call: TRBJ1-2; v_call: TRBV29-1; cdr3_aa: CSVEVTRGVGGYTF; cdr3_nt: TGCAGCGTTGAAGTAACAAGGGGCGTGGGAGGCTACACCTTC
clone_size: many; d_call: .; j_call: TRBJ2-1; v_call: TRBV29-1; cdr3_aa: CSVAGVYNEQFF; cdr3_nt: TGCAGCGTGGCAGGGGTTTACAATGAGCAGTTCTTC
clone_size: many; d_call: .; j_call: TRBJ2-2; v_call: TRBV11-1; cdr3_aa: CASSPLGGELFF; cdr3_nt: TGTGCCAGCAGCCCCTTGGGGGGGGAGCTGTTTTTT
clone_size: few; d_call: TRBD1; j_call: TRBJ2-5; v_call: TRBV11-3; cdr3_aa: CASSRTGGSETQYF; cdr3_nt: TGTGCCAGCAGCCGAACAGGGGGCTCGGAGACCCAGTACTTC
clone_size: many; d_call: .; j_call: TRBJ2-1; v_call: TRBV7-9; cdr3_aa: CASSPPENEQFF; cdr3_nt: TGTGCCAGCAGCCCCCCGGAGAATGAGCAGTTCTTC
clone_size: many; d_call: TRBD1; j_call: TRBJ2-1; v_call: TRBV12-3/TRBV12-4; cdr3_aa: CASNSRQGAYNEQFF; cdr3_nt: TGTGCCAGCAACTCTAGACAGGGGGCCTACAATGAGCAGTTCTTC
clone_size: .; d_call: TRBD1; j_call: TRBJ1-5; v_call: TRBV6-2/TRBV6-3; cdr3_aa: CASSYATGVVYQPQHF; cdr3_nt: TGTGCCAGCAGTTACGCAACAGGGGTAGTATATCAGCCCCAGCATTTT
clone_size: few; d_call: .; j_call: TRBJ1-4; v_call: TRBV6-5; cdr3_aa: CASSSTNEKLFF; cdr3_nt: TGTGCCAGCAGTTCAACTAATGAAAAACTGTTTTTT
clone_size: .; d_call: .; j_call: TRBJ2-6; v_call: TRBV5-1; cdr3_aa: CASSLPPAADLNVLTF; cdr3_nt: TGCGCCAGCAGCTTGCCCCCCGCAGCTGACCTCAACGTCCTGACTTTC
clone_size: many; d_call: .; j_call: TRBJ1-1; v_call: TRBV5-1; cdr3_aa: CASSLSTNTEAFF; cdr3_nt: TGCGCCAGCAGCTTGTCCACGAACACTGAAGCTTTCTTT
clone_size: many; d_call: TRBD2; j_call: TRBJ2-5; v_call: TRBV5-1; cdr3_aa: CASSLEGLANQETQYF; cdr3_nt: TGCGCCAGCAGCTTGGAGGGACTAGCGAATCAAGAGACCCAGTACTTC
clone_size: .; d_call: .; j_call: TRBJ2-7; v_call: TRBV4-1; cdr3_aa: CASSLSKMGFFYEQYF; cdr3_nt: TGCGCCAGCAGCCTATCCAAAATGGGGTTCTTCTACGAGCAGTACTTC
clone_size: few; d_call: .; j_call: TRBJ2-3; v_call: TRBV5-1; cdr3_aa: CASSLQGRVDTQYF; cdr3_nt: TGCGCCAGCAGCCTACAGGGCAGGGTAGATACGCAGTATTTT
clone_size: many; d_call: TRBD1; j_call: TRBJ2-1; v_call: TRBV6-5; cdr3_aa: CASSYGTGSNEQFF; cdr3_nt: TGTGCCAGCAGTTACGGGACAGGGAGCAATGAGCAGTTCTTC
clone_size: .; d_call: .; j_call: TRBJ1-5; v_call: TRBV5-1; cdr3_aa: CASSADSSNQPQHF; cdr3_nt: TGCGCCAGCAGCGCGGACAGTAGCAATCAGCCCCAGCATTTT
clone_size: many; d_call: TRBD2; j_call: TRBJ2-1; v_call: TRBV20-1; cdr3_aa: CSARDRTSGGLLDNEQFF; cdr3_nt: TGCAGTGCTAGAGATCGGACTAGCGGGGGCCTTCTGGACAATGAGCAGTTCTTC
clone_size: few; d_call: TRBD1; j_call: TRBJ2-1; v_call: TRBV5-1; cdr3_aa: CASSYDREGNEQFF; cdr3_nt: TGCGCCAGCAGCTATGACAGGGAAGGGAATGAGCAGTTCTTC
clone_size: few; d_call: TRBD2; j_call: TRBJ2-1; v_call: TRBV5-1; cdr3_aa: CASSQAAAGGGSEQFF; cdr3_nt: TGCGCCAGCAGCCAAGCGGCAGCGGGGGGTGGCAGTGAGCAGTTCTTC
clone_size: few; d_call: TRBD1; j_call: TRBJ1-1; v_call: TRBV3-1; cdr3_aa: CASSLWGQALGDTEAFF; cdr3_nt: TGTGCCAGCAGCTTATGGGGACAGGCTTTAGGGGACACTGAAGCTTTCTTT
clone_size: many; d_call: TRBD1; j_call: TRBJ2-3; v_call: TRBV5-1; cdr3_aa: CASSGTVTDTQYF; cdr3_nt: TGCGCCAGCAGCGGGACAGTGACAGATACGCAGTATTTT
clone_size: .; d_call: TRBD1; j_call: TRBJ1-2; v_call: TRBV6-2/TRBV6-3; cdr3_aa: CASHNAAGTGYGYTF; cdr3_nt: TGTGCCAGCCACAACGCAGCCGGGACAGGGTATGGCTACACCTTC
clone_size: few; d_call: .; j_call: TRBJ2-3; v_call: TRBV11-2; cdr3_aa: CASSKFTDTQYF; cdr3_nt: TGTGCCAGCAGCAAGTTCACAGATACGCAGTATTTT
clone_size: .; d_call: TRBD1; j_call: TRBJ2-3; v_call: TRBV7-2; cdr3_aa: CASSPWDRGSDTQYF; cdr3_nt: TGTGCCAGCAGCCCCTGGGACAGGGGGTCAGATACGCAGTATTTT
clone_size: many; d_call: .; j_call: TRBJ1-1; v_call: TRBV20-1; cdr3_aa: CSASTGYVEAFF; cdr3_nt: TGCAGTGCTAGTACAGGGTATGTCGAAGCTTTCTTT
clone_size: few; d_call: .; j_call: TRBJ2-1; v_call: TRBV5-1; cdr3_aa: CASSPTGIELFF; cdr3_nt: TGCGCCAGCAGCCCAACAGGGATTGAGCTGTTCTTC
clone_size: many; d_call: .; j_call: TRBJ2-5; v_call: TRBV12-3/TRBV12-4; cdr3_aa: CASDGPGLQTQYF; cdr3_nt: TGTGCCAGCGACGGACCCGGACTTCAGACCCAGTACTTC
clone_size: many; d_call: .; j_call: TRBJ2-1; v_call: TRBV20-1; cdr3_aa: CSARIYNEQFF; cdr3_nt: TGCAGTGCTAGGATCTACAATGAGCAGTTCTTC
clone_size: .; d_call: .; j_call: TRBJ2-6; v_call: TRBV7-9; cdr3_aa: CASSQLGGLTF; cdr3_nt: TGTGCCAGCAGCCAGCTAGGGGGTCTGACTTTC
clone_size: few; d_call: .; j_call: TRBJ1-3; v_call: TRBV6-5; cdr3_aa: CASSYSSEYQGNTIYF; cdr3_nt: TGTGCCAGCAGTTACTCAAGTGAATATCAAGGAAACACCATATATTTT
clone_size: .; d_call: TRBD2; j_call: TRBJ2-1; v_call: TRBV12-3/TRBV12-4; cdr3_aa: CASSPLAASYNEQFF; cdr3_nt: TGTGCCAGCAGCCCCCTAGCGGCTTCCTACAATGAGCAGTTCTTC